These 22 T cell receptor beta chains came from one sample sequenced in a study of somatic mutations in cytotoxic T cells in rheumatoid arthritis. Here immunoSEQ multiplex PCR was the method, and the copy in TCRdb shows in-frame clones only, minus some. The sample carries about 4,200 clones, 70% to 80% recorded once. Sequencing used CD8+ T cells sorted from blood. Every receptor here comes from an adult with rheumatoid arthritis.

The chain recombines TRBV19 with TRBJ2-5, with D uncertain. The germline V gene encodes CDR1 LNHDA and CDR2 SQIVND (reference sequence). This CDR3 contains 13 residues. V was shortened by 3 bases and J by 6 bases, with 11 bases between the two germline ends. The CDR3 sequence is CASSIIVGQTQYF. The CDR3 DNA reads TGTGCCAGTAGTATCATAGTCGGACAGACCCAGTACTTC.

The rearrangement joins TRBV28 to TRBJ2-5; D unresolved. The closer fit of TRBJ2-7 to the DNA end suggests the J call may be wrong. This CDR3 contains 15 residues. Germline loops: CDR1 MDHEN, CDR2 SYDVKM. CDR3 protein: CASSFADGDSYEQYF. CDR3 coding DNA: TGTGCCAGCAGTTTTGCGGACGGCGACTCCTACGAGCAGTACTTC.

The chain is built from TRBV4-1 and TRBJ2-3, with a possible D match to TRBD1 (6 bases). Per the germline V gene, CDR1 is MGHRA and CDR2 is YSYEKL. CDR3 length equals 16 residues. V was trimmed by 3 bases and J by 2 bases, leaving 15 bases between them. The CDR3 DNA sequence: TGCGCCAGCAGCCAGAACAGGGTGTCCCCCACAGATACGCAGTATTTT. Translation: CASSQNRVSPTDTQYF.

The V gene is TRBV14, the J gene TRBJ2-1; 8 bases align to TRBD2. This CDR3 is built from 17 residues. The junction had 12 bases not matched to a gene; V was cut back by 4 bases and J by 4 bases. Germline values: CDR1 SGHDN, CDR2 FVKESK. In nucleotides, the CDR3 is TGTGCCAGCAGCCCCCGGGGGGGCGCCGAGGCATACAATGAGCAGTTCTTC. Protein: CASSPRGGAEAYNEQFF.

The CDR3 loop is CASSLPHSSRDLMGYGYTF. The DNA of the CDR3 is TGTGCCAGCAGCTTACCCCACTCCAGCAGGGATCTGATGGGCTATGGCTACACCTTC. The chain combines TRBV7-8 with TRBJ1-2; D is possibly TRBD1 (5 bases). The germline gives CDR1 SGHVS, CDR2 FQNEAQ. CDR3 size: 19 residues. V lost 2 bases, J lost 4 bases, and 26 bases lay in between.

V gene TRBV14 combines with J gene TRBJ1-3; 8 bases align to TRBD1. This CDR3 is 13 amino acids long. Germline CDR1 is SGHDN and CDR2 is FVKESK. With 8 bases clipped from V and 3 bases from J, the junction kept 3 bases outside the gene matches. The CDR3 sequence: CASQTGVGNTIYF. For the CDR3, the DNA is TGTGCCAGCCAGACAGGGGTTGGAAACACCATATATTTT.

This chain links TRBV13 with TRBJ1-1, with D uncertain. The germline V and J ends were trimmed by 2 bases and 1 base, with 5 bases remaining between them. The CDR3 sequence is 13 residues long. Germline CDR1 is PRHDT and CDR2 is FYEKMQ (reference sequence). As DNA, the CDR3 is TGTGCCAGCAGCTTACCAGGGAACACTGAAGCTTTCTTT. Its translation is CASSLPGNTEAFF. Based on the CDR3 plus reference TRBV13 and TRBJ1-1, the full variable domain is AAGVIQSPRHLIKEKRETATLKCYPIPRHDTVYWYQQGPGQDPQFLISFYEKMQSDKGSIPDRFSAQQFSDYHSELNMSSLELGDSALYFCASSLPGNTEAFFGQGTRLTVV.

This rearrangement joins TRBV6-1 to TRBJ2-2, with 7 bases aligning to TRBD2. This CDR3 has 14 amino acids. V lost 6 bases, J lost 2 bases, and 3 bases stayed unmatched. Per germline, CDR1 MNHNS and CDR2 SASEGT. CDR3 protein: CASRGGPNTGELFF. The DNA for the CDR3 is TGTGCCAGCAGGGGAGGGCCAAACACCGGGGAGCTGTTTTTT.

This clone turned up a few times. The chain recombines TRBV6-5 with TRBJ2-7, with unresolved D. CDR3 length: 14 amino acids. The ends were cut back, 10 bases at V and 3 bases at J, with 19 bases in the middle. CDR1 MNHEY and CDR2 SVGAGI come from the germline V gene. The CDR3 sequence is CATKSSVADYEQYF. In DNA, the CDR3 is TGTGCCACCAAATCCTCGGTGGCGGACTACGAGCAGTACTTC.

This chain joins TRBV29-1 and TRBJ1-1; no definite D call. Trimming removed 1 base at V and 6 bases at J, with 9 bases between. CDR1 and CDR2 (germline): SQVTM, ANQGSEA. This CDR3 has 12 amino acids. CDR3 nucleotides: TGCAGCGTTGAAGGGTTGTCGGCTGAAGCTTTCTTT. It is translated as CSVEGLSAEAFF.

The chain links TRBV19 to TRBJ1-1, with a weak D call TRBD1 (5 bases). From germline, CDR1 is LNHDA and CDR2 SQIVND (reference sequence). The V gene lost 5 bases and the J gene lost 0 bases, with 16 bases spanning the gap. The CDR3 is 16 amino acids. CDR3: CASSLPEGSMNTEAFF. The CDR3 DNA is TGTGCCAGTAGTCTACCGGAGGGGAGCATGAACACTGAAGCTTTCTTT.

This clone appeared once. The chain couples TRBV29-1 to TRBJ1-5; D remains unclear. This CDR3 contains 13 residues. V was pared by 3 bases and J by 3 bases, with 9 bases between. Germline V gene data show CDR1 as SQVTM and CDR2 as ANQGSEA. The CDR3 sequence: CSVDMGTNQPQHF. CDR3 bases: TGCAGCGTTGATATGGGAACCAATCAGCCCCAGCATTTT.

The chain recombines TRBV7-7 with TRBJ2-5; D tentatively reads TRBD1 or TRBD2 (6 bases each). The CDR3 totals 15 residues. Germline CDR1 SSHAT, CDR2 FNYEAQ (reference sequence). The V gene lost 5 bases and the J gene lost 4 bases, with 17 bases spanning the gap. DNA of the CDR3: TGTGCCAGCAGCCGGGAAGGGGGGACGGGAGAGACCCAGTACTTC. Translated: CASSREGGTGETQYF.

The chain employs TRBV4-3 and TRBJ1-6; TRBD1 agrees at 7 bases. The germline V gene has CDR1 LGHNA and CDR2 YSLEER. The CDR3 is made up of 15 amino acids. With 0 bases clipped from V and 7 bases from J, the junction kept 3 bases outside the gene matches. CDR3 coding DNA: TGCGCCAGCAGCCAAGAACCAGGGGGGAATTCACCCCTCCACTTT. The encoded protein is CASSQEPGGNSPLHF.

This rearrangement joins TRBV19 to TRBJ1-1; maybe TRBD1 (6 bases). The CDR3 covers 15 residues. Germline V gene data show CDR1 as LNHDA and CDR2 as SQIVND (reference sequence). V was pared by 5 bases and J by 1 base, with 14 bases between. The CDR3 here is CASSPGGAPNTEAFF. CDR3 in DNA: TGTGCCAGTAGTCCGGGGGGGGCCCCGAACACTGAAGCTTTCTTT.

This clone was counted a few times. The gene calls are TRBV10-3 and TRBJ1-1, with TRBD1 matching 9 bases. V lost 11 bases and J lost 6; bases outside the gene matches: 10. The CDR3 loop spans 13 amino acids. The germline CDR1 and CDR2 sequences are ENHRY and SYGVKD. CDR3 loop: CAVYEGQGPEAFF. Written as DNA, the CDR3 is TGTGCCGTTTACGAGGGACAGGGCCCTGAAGCTTTCTTT.

The chain uses TRBV5-5 and TRBJ1-1; possible D gene TRBD1, 5 bases. This CDR3 contains 16 residues. Trimming took off 2 bases at V and 0 bases at J, with 14 bases between the two ends. Germline-derived CDR1 and CDR2 are SGHKS and YYEKEE (reference sequence). The CDR3 nucleotides are TGTGCCAGCAGCTTCGGTCGGACACCTATGAACACTGAAGCTTTCTTT. This encodes CASSFGRTPMNTEAFF. The full variable domain, rest sourced from reference TRBV5-5 and TRBJ1-1, is DAGVTQSPTHLIKTRGQQVTLRCSPISGHKSVSWYQQVLGQGPQFIFQYYEKEERGRGNFPDRFSARQFPNYSSELNVNALLLGDSALYLCASSFGRTPMNTEAFFGQGTRLTVV.

The chain recombines TRBV28 with TRBJ1-4, with 9 bases matching TRBD1. Trimming at V came to 6 bases and at J to 6 bases, leaving 5 bases not matched to a gene. Germline V gene lookup returns CDR1 MDHEN and CDR2 SYDVKM. CDR3 size: 14 residues. CDR3 residues: CASSPTGGDEKLFF. For the CDR3, the DNA is TGTGCCAGCAGCCCGACAGGGGGTGATGAAAAACTGTTTTTT.

The chain combines TRBV7-8 with TRBJ1-2; D is uncertain. CDR1 and CDR2 (germline): SGHVS, FQNEAQ. This CDR3 spans 16 amino acids. Between the trimmed V and J ends, which lost 5 bases and 4 bases, there was a span of 20 bases. CDR3 residues: CASSLGSAQAGYGYTF. CDR3 sequence (DNA): TGTGCCAGCAGCCTAGGCTCAGCCCAAGCGGGCTATGGCTACACCTTC.

This chain links TRBV7-8 with TRBJ1-2; perhaps TRBD1 as D (5 bases). The CDR3 has 15 amino acids. Germline V gene data show CDR1 as SGHVS and CDR2 as FQNEAQ. V dropped 1 base and J dropped 4 bases, with 13 bases sitting between them. The DNA of the CDR3 is TGTGCCAGCAGCTTAGGGGGCTCGGCCGCCTATGGCTACACCTTC. It yields the protein CASSLGGSAAYGYTF.

This chain joins TRBV6-5 and TRBJ1-6; 9 bases are shared with TRBD1. This CDR3 is 15 amino acids long. The germline V gene has CDR1 MNHEY and CDR2 SVGAGI. After removal of 0 bases from V and 8 bases from J, the junction contained 2 bases not matched to a gene. The DNA of the CDR3 is TGTGCCAGCAGTTACTCCCGGACAGGGGATTCACCCCTCCACTTT. Its protein product is CASSYSRTGDSPLHF.

V and J are TRBV6-5 and TRBJ2-5, with D uncertain. The germline gives CDR1 MNHEY, CDR2 SVGAGI. The CDR3 consists of 14 residues. V lost 8 bases and J lost 4, with 17 bases in between. CDR3 in amino acids: CASHRPQMGETQYF. The CDR3 DNA reads TGTGCCAGCCATCGGCCGCAGATGGGAGAGACCCAGTACTTC.